This TCR beta chain was captured in a study of circulating tumor DNA in untreated peripheral T-cell lymphoma. Repertoires were generated with immunoSEQ multiplex PCR, while TCRdb's copy carries only in-frame clones and drops some. The sample includes around 590 clones, around 70% of them seen just once. Germline V gene lookup returns CDR1 LNHNV and CDR2 YYDKDF (reference sequence). The CDR3 extends over 15 amino acids. Trimming stripped 5 bases from V and 3 bases from J, with 15 bases between. Sequencing was carried out using tumor tissue. The rearrangement links TRBV15 to TRBJ2-3; perhaps TRBD2 as D (5 bases). The TCR originated in a human donor with peripheral T-cell lymphoma. CDR3 sequence: CATSDGLGVTDTQYF. For the CDR3, the DNA is TGTGCCACCAGCGATGGGCTCGGGGTGACAGATACGCAGTATTTT. Full variable domain (outside the CDR3, taken from reference TRBV15 and TRBJ2-3): DAMVIQNPRYQVTQFGKPVTLSCSQTLNHNVMYWYQQKSSQAPKLLFHYYDKDFNNEADTPDNFQSRRPNTSFCFLDIRSPGLGDTAMYLCATSDGLGVTDTQYFGPGTRLTVL.